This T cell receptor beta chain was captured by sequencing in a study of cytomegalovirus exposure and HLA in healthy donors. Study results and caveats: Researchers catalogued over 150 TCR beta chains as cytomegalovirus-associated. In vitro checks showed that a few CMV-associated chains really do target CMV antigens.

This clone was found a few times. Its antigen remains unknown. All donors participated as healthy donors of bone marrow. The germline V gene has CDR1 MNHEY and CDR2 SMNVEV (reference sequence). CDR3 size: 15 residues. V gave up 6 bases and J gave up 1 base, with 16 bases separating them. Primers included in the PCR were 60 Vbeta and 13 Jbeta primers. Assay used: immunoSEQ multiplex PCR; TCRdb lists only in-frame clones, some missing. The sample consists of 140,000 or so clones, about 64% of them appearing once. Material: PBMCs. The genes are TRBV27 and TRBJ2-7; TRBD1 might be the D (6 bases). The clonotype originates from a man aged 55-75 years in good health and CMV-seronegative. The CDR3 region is CASRYSGTPSYEQYF. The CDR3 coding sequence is TGTGCCAGCAGGTACTCCGGGACACCTTCCTACGAGCAGTACTTC.